These 7 T cell receptor beta chains share one sample of origin, sequenced in a study of cytomegalovirus exposure and HLA in healthy donors. Here immunoSEQ multiplex PCR was the method, and the copy in TCRdb shows in-frame clones only, minus some. Among more than 300,000 clones listed, 70% to 90% were seen once. Sequencing used PBMCs. These TCRs come from a woman younger than 35 in good health and CMV-seronegative.

The CDR3 reads CASSPTLGTSGSWGGTGELFF. The CDR3 DNA is TGTGCCAGCAGCCCTACGTTGGGGACTAGCGGGAGTTGGGGTGGTACCGGGGAGCTGTTTTTT. The chain joins TRBV7-8 to TRBJ2-2, with 14 bases fitting TRBD2. J lost 5 bases, V lost 5 bases, and 19 bases had no gene match. The germline CDR1 and CDR2 sequences are SGHVS and FQNEAQ. The CDR3 is 21 amino acids.

V is TRBV5-8 and J is TRBJ1-1; D not resolved. Trimming took 4 bases from V and 0 from J, leaving 4 bases between them. The length of the CDR3 is 12 residues. CDR1 SGHTS and CDR2 YDEGEE come from the germline V gene. This chain's CDR3 is CASSPLNTEAFF. The DNA of the CDR3 is TGTGCCAGCAGCCCGTTGAACACTGAAGCTTTCTTT. The full variable domain, in which reference TRBV5-8 and TRBJ1-1 provide the parts outside the CDR3, is EAGVTQSPTHLIKTRGQQATLRCSPISGHTSVYWYQQALGLGLQFLLWYDEGEERNRGNFPPRFSGRQFPNYSSELNVNALELEDSALYLCASSPLNTEAFFGQGTRLTVV.

J is TRBJ2-3 and V is TRBV5-6; TRBD1 is a possible D gene (6 bases). The CDR3 contains 15 residues. Germline lookup yields CDR1 SGHDT and CDR2 YYEEEE. The V and J ends lost 1 base and 1 base respectively, with 10 bases between them. In DNA form, the CDR3 reads TGTGCCAGCAGCTTGTGGGCAGGGGGCACAGATACGCAGTATTTT. This encodes CASSLWAGGTDTQYF.

The chain uses TRBV18 and TRBJ2-5, with 10 bases matching TRBD2. The CDR3 loop spans 13 amino acids. V lost 4 bases and J lost 5; bases outside the gene matches: 1. Germline assignment: CDR1 KGHSH and CDR2 LQKENI. The CDR3 DNA is TGTGCCAGCTCACAGGGACTAGCGGAGACCCAGTACTTC. Protein product: CASSQGLAETQYF.

The chain has TRBV5-6 and TRBJ2-7; weak D call: TRBD1 (6 bases). Trimming removed 6 bases from V and 2 bases from J, with 15 bases in between. The CDR3 spans 14 residues. The germline V gene encodes CDR1 SGHDT and CDR2 YYEEEE. Here the CDR3 reads CASTKRDITYEQYF. The DNA for the CDR3 is TGTGCCAGCACCAAACGGGACATTACCTACGAGCAGTACTTC.

The chain uses TRBV7-9 and TRBJ2-5; D call uncertain. CDR1 is SEHNR, CDR2 FQNEAQ, per germline (reference sequence). With 5 bases removed from V and 5 bases from J, the gap between germline ends came to 12 bases. This CDR3 has 13 residues. The CDR3 region has the DNA TGTGCCAGCAGCCTGGTTCCCCGGGAGACCCAGTACTTC. Encoded protein: CASSLVPRETQYF.

The chain joins TRBV5-1 to TRBJ1-4; possibly TRBD1 for D (6 bases). V was trimmed by 7 bases and J by 7 bases, leaving 11 bases between them. The CDR3 extends over 12 amino acids. CDR1 and CDR2 (germline): SGHRS, YFSETQ. The CDR3 DNA follows: TGCGCCAGCCGGGGCAGGGGTGAAAAACTGTTTTTT. It translates to CASRGRGEKLFF.